This TCR beta chain stems from a study of cytomegalovirus exposure and HLA in healthy donors. Across the whole study: Within the Caucasian-associated ancestry cluster were more than 75% of the roughly 400 genotyped donors. General study results and limits: Some V segments (TRBV6-2 and TRBV6-3 among them) were excluded as indistinguishable. Presence/absence analyses supposed approximately even sequencing depth among donors.

PCR employed 60 Vbeta and 13 Jbeta primers. TCRdb's table, derived via immunoSEQ multiplex PCR, lists solely in-frame clones and lacks some. The sample totals some 80,000 clones. V lost 0 bases, J lost 2 bases, and 12 bases lay in between. The CDR3 has 15 amino acids. CDR1 and CDR2 (germline): SGDLS, YYNGEE. Notes on this clone: Its antigen remains unknown.

The source is a man aged 50 to 59 in good health and CMV-seropositive. The sequenced material came from PBMCs. This chain uses TRBV9 with TRBJ2-7; D remains unclear. The CDR3 nucleotides read TGTGCCAGCAGCGTAGTGGCGGCGGCAACCTACGAGCAGTACTTC. Translated: CASSVVAAATYEQYF.